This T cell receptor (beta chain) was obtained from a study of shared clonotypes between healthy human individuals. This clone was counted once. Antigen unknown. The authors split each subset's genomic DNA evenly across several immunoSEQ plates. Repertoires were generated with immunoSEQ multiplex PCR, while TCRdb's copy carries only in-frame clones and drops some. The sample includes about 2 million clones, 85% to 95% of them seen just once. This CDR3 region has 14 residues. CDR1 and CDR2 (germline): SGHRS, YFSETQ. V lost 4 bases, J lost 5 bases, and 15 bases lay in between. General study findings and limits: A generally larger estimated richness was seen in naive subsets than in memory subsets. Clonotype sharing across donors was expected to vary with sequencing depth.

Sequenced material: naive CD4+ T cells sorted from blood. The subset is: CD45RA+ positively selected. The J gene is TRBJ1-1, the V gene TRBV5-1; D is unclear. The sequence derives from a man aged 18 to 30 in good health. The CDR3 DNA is TGCGCCAGCAGCCTCCGGGCCATCGTAACTGAAGCTTTCTTT. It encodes CASSLRAIVTEAFF.